This T cell receptor (beta chain) was recovered during a study of neurological immune-mediated disorders. Time point of the sample: longitudinal time-point 2. The table lists this clonotype with many counts. TCRdb analysed the 5' RACE reads with MiXCR anew, one entry per CDR3 protein. Here the sample spans some 50,000 distinct CDR3 sequences, around 13% being singletons. The germline V gene has CDR1 ENHRY and CDR2 SYGVKD. There are 15 residues in the CDR3. The ends were cut back, 5 bases at V and 2 bases at J, with 16 bases in the middle. The sample was PBMCs. This TCR came from a male donor with HTLV-1-associated myelopathy (HAM/TSP). This sequence joins TRBV10-3 and TRBJ2-7; unclear D gene. This CDR3 reads CAISPGSDGPYEQYF. The DNA of the CDR3 is TGTGCCATCAGTCCGGGCTCCGACGGTCCCTACGAGCAGTACTTC.